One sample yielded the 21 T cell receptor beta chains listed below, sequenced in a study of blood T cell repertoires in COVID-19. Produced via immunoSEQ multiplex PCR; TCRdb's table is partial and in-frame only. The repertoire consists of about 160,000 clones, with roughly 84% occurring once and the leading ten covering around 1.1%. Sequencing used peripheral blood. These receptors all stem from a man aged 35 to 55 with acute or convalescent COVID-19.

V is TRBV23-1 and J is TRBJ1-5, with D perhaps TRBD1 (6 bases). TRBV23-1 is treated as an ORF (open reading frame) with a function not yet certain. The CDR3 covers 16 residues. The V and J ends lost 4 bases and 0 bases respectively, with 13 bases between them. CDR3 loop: CASSPGTLHSNQPQHF. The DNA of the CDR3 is TGCGCCAGCAGTCCCGGGACACTCCATAGCAATCAGCCCCAGCATTTT.

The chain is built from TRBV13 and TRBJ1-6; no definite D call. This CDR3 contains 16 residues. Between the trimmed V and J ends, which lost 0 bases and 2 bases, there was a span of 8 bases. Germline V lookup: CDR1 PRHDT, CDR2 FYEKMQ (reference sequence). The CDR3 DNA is TGTGCCAGCAGCTTAGGTATGCGGGCCTATAATTCACCCCTCCACTTT. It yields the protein CASSLGMRAYNSPLHF.

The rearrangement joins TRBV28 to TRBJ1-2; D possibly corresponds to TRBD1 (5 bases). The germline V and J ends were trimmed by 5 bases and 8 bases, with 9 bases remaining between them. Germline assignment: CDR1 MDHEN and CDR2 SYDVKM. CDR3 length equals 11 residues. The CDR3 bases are TGTGCCAGCAGTGCCAGGGTGGGCTACACCTTC. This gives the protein CASSARVGYTF.

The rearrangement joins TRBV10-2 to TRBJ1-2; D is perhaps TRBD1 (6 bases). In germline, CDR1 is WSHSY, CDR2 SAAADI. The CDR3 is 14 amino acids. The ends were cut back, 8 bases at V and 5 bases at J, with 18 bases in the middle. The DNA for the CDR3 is TGCGCCAGCCGACAGGCTCTAGGTGGTTATGGCTACACCTTC. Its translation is CASRQALGGYGYTF.

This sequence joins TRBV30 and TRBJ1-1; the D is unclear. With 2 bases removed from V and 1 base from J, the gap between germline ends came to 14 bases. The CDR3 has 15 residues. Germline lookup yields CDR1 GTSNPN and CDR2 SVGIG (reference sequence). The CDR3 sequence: CAWSLAGRANTEAFF. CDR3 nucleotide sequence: TGTGCCTGGAGTCTCGCGGGAAGGGCGAACACTGAAGCTTTCTTT.

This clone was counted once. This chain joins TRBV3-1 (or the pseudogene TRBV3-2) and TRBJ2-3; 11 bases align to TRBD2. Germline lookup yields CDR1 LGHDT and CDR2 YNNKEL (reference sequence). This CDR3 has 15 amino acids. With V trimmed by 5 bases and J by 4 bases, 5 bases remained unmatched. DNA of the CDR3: TGTGCCAGCAGCTACACGGGACTAGCGGCAGATACGCAGTATTTT. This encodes CASSYTGLAADTQYF.

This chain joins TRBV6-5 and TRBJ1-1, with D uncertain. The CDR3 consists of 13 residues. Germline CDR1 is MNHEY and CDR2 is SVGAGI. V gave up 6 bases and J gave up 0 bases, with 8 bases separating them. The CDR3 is CASRITVNTEAFF. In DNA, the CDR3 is TGTGCCAGCAGGATAACAGTGAACACTGAAGCTTTCTTT.

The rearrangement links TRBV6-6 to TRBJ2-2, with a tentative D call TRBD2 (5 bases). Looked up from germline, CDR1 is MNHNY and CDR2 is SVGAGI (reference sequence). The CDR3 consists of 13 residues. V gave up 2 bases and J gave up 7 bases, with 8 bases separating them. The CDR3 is CASSYGRVGELFF. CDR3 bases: TGTGCCAGCAGTTACGGGCGGGTCGGGGAGCTGTTTTTT.

CDR3 DNA: TGTGCCAGCGGACAGGGAGATACGCAGTATTTT. Translating it yields CASGQGDTQYF. The V and J genes are TRBV11-3 and TRBJ2-3; 8 nucleotides align to TRBD1. V was clipped by 8 bases and J by 5 bases; unmatched bases: 0. The CDR3 length is 11 residues. The germline V gene has CDR1 SGHNT and CDR2 YENEEA.

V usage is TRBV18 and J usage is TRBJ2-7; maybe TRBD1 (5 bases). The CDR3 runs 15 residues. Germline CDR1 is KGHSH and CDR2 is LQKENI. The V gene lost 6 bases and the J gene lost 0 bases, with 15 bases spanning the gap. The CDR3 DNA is TGTGCCAGCTCCCCGCTGGCAGGGCCCTCCTACGAGCAGTACTTC. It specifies CASSPLAGPSYEQYF.

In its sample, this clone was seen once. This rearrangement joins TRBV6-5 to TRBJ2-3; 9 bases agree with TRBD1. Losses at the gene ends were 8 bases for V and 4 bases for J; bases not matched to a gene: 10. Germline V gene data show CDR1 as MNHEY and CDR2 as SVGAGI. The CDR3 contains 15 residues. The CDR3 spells CASSGAGQGPDTQYF. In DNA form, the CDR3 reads TGTGCCAGCTCCGGGGCGGGACAGGGTCCAGATACGCAGTATTTT.

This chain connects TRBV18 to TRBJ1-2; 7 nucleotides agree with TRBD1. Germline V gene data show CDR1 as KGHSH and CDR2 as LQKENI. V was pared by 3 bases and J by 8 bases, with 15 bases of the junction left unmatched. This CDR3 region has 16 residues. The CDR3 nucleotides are TGTGCCAGCTCACCCCTGACCGGGACAGAGAGAGGAGGCTACACCTTC. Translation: CASSPLTGTERGGYTF. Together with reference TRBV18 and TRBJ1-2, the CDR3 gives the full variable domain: NAGVMQNPRHLVRRRGQEARLRCSPMKGHSHVYWYRQLPEEGLKFMVYLQKENIIDESGMPKERFSAEFPKEGPSILRIQQVVRGDSAAYFCASSPLTGTERGGYTFGSGTRLTVV.

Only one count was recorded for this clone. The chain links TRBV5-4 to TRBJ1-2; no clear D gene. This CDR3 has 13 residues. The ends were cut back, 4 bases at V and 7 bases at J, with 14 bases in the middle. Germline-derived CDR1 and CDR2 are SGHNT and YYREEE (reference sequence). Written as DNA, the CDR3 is TGTGCCAGCAGCCCCACTACAACTATTGGCTACACCTTC. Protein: CASSPTTTIGYTF.

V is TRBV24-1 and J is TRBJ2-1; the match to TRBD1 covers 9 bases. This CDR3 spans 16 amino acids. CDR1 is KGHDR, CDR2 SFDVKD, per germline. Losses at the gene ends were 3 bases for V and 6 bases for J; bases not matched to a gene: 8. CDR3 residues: CATSDIGQGIVNEQFF. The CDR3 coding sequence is TGTGCCACCAGTGATATCGGACAGGGGATCGTCAATGAGCAGTTCTTC.

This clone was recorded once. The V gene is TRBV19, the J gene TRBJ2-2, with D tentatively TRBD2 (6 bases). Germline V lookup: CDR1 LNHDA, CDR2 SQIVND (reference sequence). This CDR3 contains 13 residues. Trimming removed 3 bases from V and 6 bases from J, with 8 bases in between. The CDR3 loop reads CASSIGLSGELFF. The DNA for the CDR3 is TGTGCCAGTAGTATCGGACTATCCGGGGAGCTGTTTTTT.

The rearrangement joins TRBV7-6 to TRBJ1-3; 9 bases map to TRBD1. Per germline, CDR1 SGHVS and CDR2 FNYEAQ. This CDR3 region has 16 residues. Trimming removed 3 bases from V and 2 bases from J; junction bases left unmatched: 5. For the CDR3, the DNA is TGTGCCAGCAGCTTGGGGACAGGGACCGCTGGAAACACCATATATTTT. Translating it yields CASSLGTGTAGNTIYF. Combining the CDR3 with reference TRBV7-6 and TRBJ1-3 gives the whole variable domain GAGVSQSPRYKVTKRGQDVALRCDPISGHVSLYWYRQALGQGPEFLTYFNYEAQQDKSGLPNDRFSAERPEGSISTLTIQRTEQRDSAMYRCASSLGTGTAGNTIYFGEGSWLTVV.

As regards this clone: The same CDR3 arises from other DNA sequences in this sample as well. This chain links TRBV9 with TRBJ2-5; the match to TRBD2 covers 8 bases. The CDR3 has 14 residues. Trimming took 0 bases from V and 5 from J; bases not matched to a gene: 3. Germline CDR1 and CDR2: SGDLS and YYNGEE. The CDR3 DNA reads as TGTGCCAGCAGCGTAGCGGGGGGGCAGGAGACCCAGTACTTC. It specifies CASSVAGGQETQYF.

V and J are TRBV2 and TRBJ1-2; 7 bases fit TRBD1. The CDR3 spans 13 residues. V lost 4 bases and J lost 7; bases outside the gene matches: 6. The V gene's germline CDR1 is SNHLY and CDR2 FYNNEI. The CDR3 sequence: CASSVGTVTGYTF. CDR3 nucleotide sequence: TGTGCCAGCAGTGTCGGGACAGTGACTGGCTACACCTTC.

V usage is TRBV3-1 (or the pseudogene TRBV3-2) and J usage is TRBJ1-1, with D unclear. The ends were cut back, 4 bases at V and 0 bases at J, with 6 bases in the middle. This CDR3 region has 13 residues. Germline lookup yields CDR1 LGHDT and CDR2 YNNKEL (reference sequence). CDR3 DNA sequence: TGTGCCAGCAGCCGTACAGTGAACACTGAAGCTTTCTTT. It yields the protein CASSRTVNTEAFF.

The DNA for the CDR3 is TGTGCCAGCGGGGGGGTGCCCCTCCACTTT. Amino acids: CASGGVPLHF. This sequence joins TRBV12-3 or TRBV12-4 and TRBJ1-6, with D perhaps TRBD1 (5 bases). This CDR3 is built from 10 residues. V lost 8 bases to trimming and J lost 13 bases, with 9 bases between them.

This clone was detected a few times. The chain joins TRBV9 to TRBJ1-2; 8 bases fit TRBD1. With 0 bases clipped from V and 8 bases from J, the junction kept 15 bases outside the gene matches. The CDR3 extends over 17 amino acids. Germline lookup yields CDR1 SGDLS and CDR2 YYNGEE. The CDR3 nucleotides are TGTGCCAGCAGCGTAGCAGGACAGGGTGGGCCCCTGGGGGGCTACACCTTC. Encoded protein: CASSVAGQGGPLGGYTF.